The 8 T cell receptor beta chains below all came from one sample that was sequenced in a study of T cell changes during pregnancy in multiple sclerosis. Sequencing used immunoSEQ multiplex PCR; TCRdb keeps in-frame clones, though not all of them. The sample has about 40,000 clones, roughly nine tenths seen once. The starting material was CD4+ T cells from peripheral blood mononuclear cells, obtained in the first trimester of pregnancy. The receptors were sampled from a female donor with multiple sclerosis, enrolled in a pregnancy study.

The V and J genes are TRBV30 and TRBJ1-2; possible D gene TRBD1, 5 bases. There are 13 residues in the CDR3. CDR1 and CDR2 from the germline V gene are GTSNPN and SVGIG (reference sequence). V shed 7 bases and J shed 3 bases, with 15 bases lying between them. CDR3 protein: CASQPGGYYGYTF. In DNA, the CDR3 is TGTGCCTCACAACCGGGGGGGTACTATGGCTACACCTTC.

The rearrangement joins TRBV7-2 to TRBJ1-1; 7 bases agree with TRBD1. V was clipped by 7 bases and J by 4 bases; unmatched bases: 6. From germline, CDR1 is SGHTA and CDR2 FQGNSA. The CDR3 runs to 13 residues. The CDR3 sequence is CASMKDRSTEAFF. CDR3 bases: TGTGCCAGCATGAAGGACAGGAGCACTGAAGCTTTCTTT. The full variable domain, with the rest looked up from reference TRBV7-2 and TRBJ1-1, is GAGVSQSPSNKVTEKGKDVELRCDPISGHTALYWYRQSLGQGLEFLIYFQGNSAPDKSGLPSDRFSAERTGGSVSTLTIQRTQQEDSAVYLCASMKDRSTEAFFGQGTRLTVV.

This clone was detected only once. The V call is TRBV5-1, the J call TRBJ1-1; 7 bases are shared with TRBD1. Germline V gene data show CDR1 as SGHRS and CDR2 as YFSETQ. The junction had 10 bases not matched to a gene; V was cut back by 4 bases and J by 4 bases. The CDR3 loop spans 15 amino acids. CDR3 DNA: TGCGCCAGCAGCGCTGCAGGGGGTGCCGGCACTGAAGCTTTCTTT. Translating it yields CASSAAGGAGTEAFF.

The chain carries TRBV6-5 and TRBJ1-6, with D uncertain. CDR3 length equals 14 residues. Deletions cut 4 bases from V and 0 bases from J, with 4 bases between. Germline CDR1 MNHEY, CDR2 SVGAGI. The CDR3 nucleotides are TGTGCCAGCAGTTCAATCTCCTATAATTCACCCCTCCACTTT. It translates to CASSSISYNSPLHF.

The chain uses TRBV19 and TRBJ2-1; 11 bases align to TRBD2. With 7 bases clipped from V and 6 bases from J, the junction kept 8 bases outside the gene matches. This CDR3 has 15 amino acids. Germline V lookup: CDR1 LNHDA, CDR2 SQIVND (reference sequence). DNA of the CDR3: TGTGCCAGTAAAAGACTAGCGGGGTTCGCCAATGAGCAGTTCTTC. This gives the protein CASKRLAGFANEQFF. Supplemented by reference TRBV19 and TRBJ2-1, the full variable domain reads DGGITQSPKYLFRKEGQNVTLSCEQNLNHDAMYWYRQDPGQGLRLIYYSQIVNDFQKGDIAEGYSVSREKKESFPLTVTSAQKNPTAFYLCASKRLAGFANEQFFGPGTRLTVL.

The CDR3 reads CAWSAASGGETQYF. CDR3 in DNA: TGTGCCTGGAGTGCAGCTAGCGGGGGCGAGACCCAGTACTTC. V usage is TRBV30 and J usage is TRBJ2-5; TRBD2 matches 10 bases. Trimming cost V 1 base and J 5 bases; bases outside gene matches: 4. This CDR3 is built from 14 residues. Germline-derived CDR1 and CDR2 are GTSNPN and SVGIG (reference sequence).

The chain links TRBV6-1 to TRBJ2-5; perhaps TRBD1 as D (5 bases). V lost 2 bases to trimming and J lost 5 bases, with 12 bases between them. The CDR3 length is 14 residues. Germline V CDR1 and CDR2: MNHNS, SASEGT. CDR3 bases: TGTGCCAGCAGTGAATCCGTGGGGCGCGAGACCCAGTACTTC. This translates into CASSESVGRETQYF.

CDR3 sequence (DNA): TGTGCCAGCAGTGGGCTTAGCGGAGTAGGGGCAGATACGCAGTATTTT. Amino acids: CASSGLSGVGADTQYF. This sequence joins TRBV6-1 and TRBJ2-3, with D maybe TRBD2 (6 bases). The germline V gene has CDR1 MNHNS and CDR2 SASEGT. The CDR3 has 16 amino acids. V was trimmed by 4 bases and J by 4 bases, leaving 18 bases between them.